These T cell receptor beta chains were read from a single sample in a study of cytomegalovirus exposure and HLA in healthy donors. Some clones are missing from TCRdb's copy, which holds only in-frame ones; the method was immunoSEQ multiplex PCR. The data hold under 200,000 clones, with roughly 80% observed a single time. Sample: PBMCs. The receptors were sampled from a man younger than 35 in good health and CMV-seronegative. The CDR3 runs from the conserved cysteine through the conserved F or W. The order of the fields is J gene, D gene, V gene, CDR3 length, clone size, CDR3 protein. D genes are given only for firm matches. Clone sizes are given selectively: once, few, many, or a class where the clone is expanded.

TRBJ1-1	NA	TRBV5-1	13	few	CASSLPTRTEAFF
TRBJ1-3	TRBD1	TRBV9	17	NA	CASSVEGQVNSGNTIYF
TRBJ1-2	NA	TRBV5-1	12	NA	CASHSEGYGYTF
TRBJ2-1	NA	TRBV5-8	15	NA	CASSSLDRPYNEQFF
TRBJ1-6	TRBD1	TRBV6-6	13	few	CASSHDRGKALHF
TRBJ1-5	TRBD1	TRBV10-3	15	NA	CAIQQGAESNQPQHF
TRBJ2-3	TRBD2	TRBV7-6	15	NA	CASSSGLANTDTQYF
TRBJ1-6	TRBD1	TRBV4-1	15	once	CASSQQGAGNSPLHF
TRBJ2-5	TRBD2	TRBV5-4	15	NA	CASSLATSGMETQYF
TRBJ1-5	NA	TRBV18	14	NA	CASSKAESNQPQHF
TRBJ1-2	NA	TRBV28	14	NA	CASSQQPEYYGYTF
TRBJ2-7	TRBD2	TRBV5-4	15	NA	CASSLGGLAAYEQYF
TRBJ2-2	TRBD1	TRBV10-1	17	NA	CASCTSGTGGNTGELFF
TRBJ2-1	NA	TRBV19	13	NA	CASSLGLYNEQFF
TRBJ1-1	NA	TRBV4-3	13	few	CASRSRGGTEAFF
TRBJ2-5	NA	TRBV18	16	NA	CASSPPPLERGKTQYF
TRBJ2-5	TRBD1	TRBV19	15	NA	CASSIMTGGEETQYF
TRBJ1-1	NA	TRBV16	14	NA	CASSQSSGNTEAFF
TRBJ1-1	NA	TRBV5-4	13	few	CASTSTGDTEAFF
TRBJ2-7	NA	TRBV5-1	14	NA	CASSFTGAGREQYF
TRBJ2-7	NA	TRBV7-8	16	NA	CASSLAGRGAPGRQYF
TRBJ2-1	TRBD2	TRBV5-4	14	NA	CASSSWTRGNEQFF
TRBJ1-2	NA	TRBV5-6	14	NA	CASSLVAGPYGYTF
TRBJ2-5	NA	TRBV9	14	NA	CASSVGGWPATQYF
TRBJ1-2	TRBD1	TRBV4-1	16	NA	CASSQLTGTANYGYTF
TRBJ1-5	NA	TRBV4-1	14	NA	CASSQVNTRQPQHF
TRBJ2-2	NA	TRBV10-3	12	NA	CATGGDTGELFF
TRBJ1-6	TRBD1	TRBV19	16	NA	CASSLTGGPVDSPLHF
TRBJ2-7	TRBD1	TRBV6-6	12	NA	CASSRDSYEQYF
TRBJ2-1	NA	TRBV19	15	NA	CASSKTGGLYNEQFF
TRBJ2-7	NA	TRBV28	14	NA	CASSLGAGTYEQYF
TRBJ2-5	TRBD2	TRBV18	15	NA	CASPGLAEGPETQYF
TRBJ2-5	TRBD2	TRBV9	16	once	CASSPRTSGALETQYF
TRBJ2-5	NA	TRBV5-1	13	once	CASSEGGGETQYF
TRBJ2-5	TRBD2	TRBV29-1	13	NA	CSVSGRASETQYF
TRBJ2-1	TRBD1	TRBV10-3	16	NA	CAISEVVSPTGDEQFF
TRBJ2-1	TRBD2	TRBV7-9	18	NA	CASSPQGPGLAAYNEQFF
TRBJ1-3	NA	TRBV27	17	NA	CASRPISTGASGNTIYF
TRBJ1-1	NA	TRBV6-6	10	NA	CASTGTEAFF
TRBJ1-5	NA	TRBV4-1	14	few	CASSQDRQATPQHF
TRBJ1-2	NA	TRBV7-9	13	NA	CASSLGQGHGYTF
TRBJ1-2	TRBD1	TRBV28	14	NA	CASSLPGTGGGYTF
TRBJ1-5	TRBD1	TRBV4-1	15	NA	CASSQGGTGNQPQHF
TRBJ2-1	NA	TRBV6-4	16	NA	CASSDGGPTNYNEQFF
TRBJ1-1	TRBD1	TRBV29-1	12	once	CSVGGTGSEAFF
TRBJ2-5	TRBD2	TRBV11-2	19	NA	CASSSGGLAGPRKQETQYF
TRBJ2-3	NA	TRBV6-1	15	few	CASSEGGKSTDTQYF
TRBJ1-6	TRBD1	TRBV2	16	NA	CASRERQGSYNSPLHF
TRBJ2-1	NA	TRBV4-3	16	NA	CASSQDAAGRYNEQFF